Listed here are 7 T cell receptor beta chains from one sample, sequenced in a study of cytomegalovirus exposure and HLA in healthy donors. In the PCR, 60 Vbeta and 13 Jbeta primers were used. The method was immunoSEQ multiplex PCR; TCRdb's version includes in-frame clones alone and lacks a portion of them. The repertoire holds under 150,000 clones, with 75% to 85% as singletons. Sequencing used PBMCs. These receptors originate from a male donor in good health and CMV-seropositive.

The rearrangement joins TRBV6-5 to TRBJ1-5; D is undetermined. CDR1 is MNHEY, CDR2 SVGAGI, per germline. The V gene lost 6 bases and the J gene lost 5 bases, with 17 bases spanning the gap. CDR3 size: 15 residues. CDR3 protein: CASSLDGLRDQPQHF. The CDR3 DNA is TGTGCCAGCAGCCTTGACGGCCTTCGGGATCAGCCCCAGCATTTT.

The chain joins TRBV27 to TRBJ2-3; D not certain. From germline, CDR1 is MNHEY and CDR2 SMNVEV (reference sequence). Trimming removed 3 bases at V and 6 bases at J, with 7 bases between. This CDR3 has 12 residues. CDR3 DNA sequence: TGTGCCAGCAGTTTCCCCGGGGATACGCAGTATTTT. It translates to CASSFPGDTQYF.

The chain links TRBV28 to TRBJ2-1; 7 positions agree with TRBD2. The CDR3 has 16 amino acids. The V and J ends lost 3 bases and 2 bases, in that order; junction bases with no gene match: 7. Germline values: CDR1 MDHEN, CDR2 SYDVKM. CDR3 sequence: CASSLWRERTYNEQFF. CDR3 DNA sequence: TGTGCCAGCAGTTTGTGGCGGGAGAGAACCTACAATGAGCAGTTCTTC.

The chain joins TRBV6-5 to TRBJ2-7; TRBD2 matches at 8 bases. The V and J ends lost 6 bases and 4 bases, in that order; junction bases with no gene match: 11. Germline V gene lookup returns CDR1 MNHEY and CDR2 SVGAGI. The CDR3 is 15 amino acids. CDR3 sequence: CASSRPGLGVYEQYF. The CDR3, as DNA: TGTGCCAGCAGCCGCCCGGGACTAGGGGTTTACGAGCAGTACTTC.

The chain has TRBV15 and TRBJ2-1; 10 bases fit TRBD2. Per germline, CDR1 LNHNV and CDR2 YYDKDF (reference sequence). V lost 0 bases, J lost 7 bases, and 6 bases stayed unmatched. The CDR3 runs to 16 residues. The CDR3 region has the DNA TGTGCCACCAGCAGAGAAAGGGCTAGCGGGAGAAATGAGCAGTTCTTC. Protein product: CATSRERASGRNEQFF.

The V gene is TRBV6-6, the J gene TRBJ1-1; D unresolved. CDR3 length: 14 amino acids. The germline gives CDR1 MNHNY, CDR2 SVGAGI (reference sequence). V was trimmed by 10 bases and J by 0 bases, leaving 15 bases between them. Here the CDR3 reads CATTWASMNTEAFF. The CDR3 region has the DNA TGTGCCACTACATGGGCCTCCATGAACACTGAAGCTTTCTTT.

The chain is built from TRBV5-8 and TRBJ1-1, with 7 bases lining up with TRBD1. The J segment lost 4 bases and the V segment lost 5 bases, leaving 14 bases of the junction unmatched. The CDR3 length is 16 residues. Germline loops: CDR1 SGHTS, CDR2 YDEGEE. The CDR3 coding sequence is TGTGCCAGCAGGCCCTACAGGGGATCTGGCTCCACTGAAGCTTTCTTT. This codes for CASRPYRGSGSTEAFF. Full variable domain (remainder filled in from reference TRBV5-8 and TRBJ1-1): EAGVTQSPTHLIKTRGQQATLRCSPISGHTSVYWYQQALGLGLQFLLWYDEGEERNRGNFPPRFSGRQFPNYSSELNVNALELEDSALYLCASRPYRGSGSTEAFFGQGTRLTVV.